The rows below give T cell receptor beta chains drawn from one sample of a study of shared clonotypes between healthy human individuals. TCRdb's table, derived via immunoSEQ multiplex PCR, lists solely in-frame clones and lacks some. The repertoire consists of more than 2 million clones, with over 85% occurring once and the leading ten covering more than 0.1%. Sequencing was done on a sample of naive CD4+ T cells sorted from blood. Every receptor here comes from a man between 18 and 29 years old in good health. Both conserved end residues are part of each CDR3. The D gene is left open where the match is weak. Not every row has a clone size; where given, it reads once, few, many or a size class.

d_gene	v_gene	abundance	j_gene	CDR3nt	CDR3aa
TRBD2	TRBV7-6	NA	TRBJ2-7	TGTGCCAGCAGCCGCTGGACCCTAGCGGGGTCCTACGAGCAGTACTTC	CASSRWTLAGSYEQYF
NA	TRBV19	NA	TRBJ2-2	TGTGCCAGTAGTCCCCCGGGTAGCACCGGGGAGCTGTTTTTT	CASSPPGSTGELFF
NA	TRBV6-1	NA	TRBJ2-7	TGTGCCAGCAGTGCCTCCGGGACTGCATTTTCGTTTCAGTACTTC	CASSASGTAFSFQYF
NA	TRBV19	NA	TRBJ2-2	TGTGCCAGTAAGGGTGGCAGTACAGACACCGGGGAGCTGTTTTTT	CASKGGSTDTGELFF
TRBD1	TRBV19	NA	TRBJ1-6	TGTGCCAGTAGTAACCGGGACAGAGGGGTGGATTCACCCCTCCACTTT	CASSNRDRGVDSPLHF
NA	TRBV21-1	NA	TRBJ2-7	TGTGCCAGCACTTCGCCCCGCGACTACGAGCAGTACTTC	CASTSPRDYEQYF
TRBD1	TRBV9	NA	TRBJ2-2	TGTGCCAGCAGCATCAGGGGGACCGTCGCCGGGGAGCTGTTTTTT	CASSIRGTVAGELFF
TRBD1	TRBV6-5	NA	TRBJ1-2	TGTGCCAGCAGCTCTACAGGGGTTCACGGCTACACCTTC	CASSSTGVHGYTF
NA	TRBV9	NA	TRBJ1-1	TGTGCCAGCAGCGTTCTTGGCACCTTGAACACTGAAGCTTTCTTT	CASSVLGTLNTEAFF
NA	TRBV25-1	NA	TRBJ1-1	TGTGCCAGCAGTTTGCGTTGGGGGGGCACTGAAGCTTTCTTT	CASSLRWGGTEAFF
NA	TRBV18	NA	TRBJ1-1	TGTGCCAGCTCACCACCACAGGACACTGAAGCTTTCTTT	CASSPPQDTEAFF
NA	TRBV7-2	NA	TRBJ1-1	TGTGCCAGCAGCTTAGGTTCCGGGATGAACACTGAAGCTTTCTTT	CASSLGSGMNTEAFF
TRBD2	TRBV5-1	NA	TRBJ2-5	TGCGCCAGCAGCTTGGCGGGGACTAGCGGGAGTGGCCAAGAGACCCAGTACTTC	CASSLAGTSGSGQETQYF
TRBD2	TRBV7-2	NA	TRBJ2-7	TGTGCCAGCAGCTTATCTCGGACTAGCGACTACGAGCAGTACTTC	CASSLSRTSDYEQYF
TRBD2	TRBV5-6	NA	TRBJ2-3	TGTGCCAGCAGCGGGGTGTTCGCGGGAGATTACTGGGGCACAGATACGCAGTATTTT	CASSGVFAGDYWGTDTQYF
TRBD2	TRBV7-9	NA	TRBJ2-5	TGTGCCAGCAGCTTGCGAAGGACTAGCGGGAGTACAGAGACCCAGTACTTC	CASSLRRTSGSTETQYF
NA	TRBV19	NA	TRBJ2-7	TGTGCCAGTAGTCTGGGGGGTCCCGCCGAGGAGCAGTACTTC	CASSLGGPAEEQYF
NA	TRBV6-4	NA	TRBJ2-5	TGTGCCAGCAGTGAGGGCTCGAGGATCGGGGAGACCCAGTACTTC	CASSEGSRIGETQYF
TRBD2	TRBV7-2	NA	TRBJ2-5	TGTGCCAGCAGCCTCACAGCGGGAGTAGGGGAGACCCAGTACTTC	CASSLTAGVGETQYF
NA	TRBV7-7	NA	TRBJ2-1	TGTGCTAGCAGAGCTACAGGGTCCCCTATGGATGAGCAGTTCTTC	CASRATGSPMDEQFF
TRBD1	TRBV4-1	NA	TRBJ2-7	TGCGCCAGCGGCCCCCGACAGGGAACCTACGAGCAGTACTTC	CASGPRQGTYEQYF
TRBD2	TRBV5-5	once	TRBJ2-5	TGTGCCAGCAGAACTAGCGGGACTGAGACCCAGTACTTC	CASRTSGTETQYF
NA	TRBV5-1	NA	TRBJ1-4	TGCGCCAGCAGCTTGGAGGGGGCTAATGAAAAACTGTTTTTT	CASSLEGANEKLFF
NA	TRBV6-5	NA	TRBJ2-3	TGTGCCAGCAGTCCCGATAGGGGAGATACGCAGTATTTT	CASSPDRGDTQYF
NA	TRBV7-9	NA	TRBJ2-5	TGTGCCAGCAGCTTAGTCTCTCCGAAGACCCAGTACTTC	CASSLVSPKTQYF
TRBD2	TRBV10-3	NA	TRBJ2-7	TGTGCCATCAGTGAGGCTGGCGGGAGGGCCGGCGGCTCCTACGAGCAGTACTTC	CAISEAGGRAGGSYEQYF
TRBD1	TRBV2	NA	TRBJ2-7	TGTGCCAGCAGGAGGGACAGCAACTCCTACGAGCAGTACTTC	CASRRDSNSYEQYF
NA	TRBV18	NA	TRBJ1-3	TGTGCCAGCTCACCACAGGGGTTTGGTGGAAACACCATATATTTT	CASSPQGFGGNTIYF
TRBD2	TRBV6-6	NA	TRBJ2-1	TGTGCCAGCAGTTACAAGCTAGCGGGGTCTGAGCAGTTCTTC	CASSYKLAGSEQFF
NA	TRBV4-1	NA	TRBJ1-3	TGCGCCAGCAGCCCTCGGGACGGTGCTGGAAACACCATATATTTT	CASSPRDGAGNTIYF
NA	TRBV29-1	NA	TRBJ1-3	TGCAGCGCGGGACTTAGCTCTGGAAACACCATATATTTT	CSAGLSSGNTIYF
NA	TRBV11-2	once	TRBJ1-4	TGTGCCAGCAGCCTAGGGCTTACTAATGAAAAACTGTTTTTT	CASSLGLTNEKLFF
NA	TRBV5-1	NA	TRBJ2-1	TGCGCCAGCAGCTTGGAGGCGGGGAGCTACAATGAGCAGTTCTTC	CASSLEAGSYNEQFF
NA	TRBV29-1	NA	TRBJ2-3	TGCAGCGTTGTGCCGGGACGGGCAACAGATACGCAGTATTTT	CSVVPGRATDTQYF
NA	TRBV7-6	NA	TRBJ2-7	TGTGCCAGCAGCTCCCATGACAGTATCCACGAGCAGTACTTC	CASSSHDSIHEQYF
TRBD2	TRBV6-1	NA	TRBJ2-3	TGTGCCAGTTTAGCGGGGGGGAATACAGATACGCAGTATTTT	CASLAGGNTDTQYF
NA	TRBV20-1	NA	TRBJ2-1	TGCAGTGCTAGTGACGCGGCTGAGCAGTTCTTC	CSASDAAEQFF
NA	TRBV30	NA	TRBJ1-1	TGTGCCTGGAGTCCGTCCCAACTCGGAGCTTTCTTT	CAWSPSQLGAFF
TRBD2	TRBV9	NA	TRBJ2-2	TGTGCCAGCAGCGTAGCTAGCGGGAGGACGAACACCGGGGAGCTGTTTTTT	CASSVASGRTNTGELFF
TRBD1	TRBV6-1	NA	TRBJ2-5	TGTGCCAGCAGAAAACAGGGGCTAGAGACCCAGTACTTC	CASRKQGLETQYF
TRBD2	TRBV30	NA	TRBJ2-1	TGTGCCTGGAGTCCACCTGGGGGGGAAATGGTCAATGAGCAGTTCTTC	CAWSPPGGEMVNEQFF